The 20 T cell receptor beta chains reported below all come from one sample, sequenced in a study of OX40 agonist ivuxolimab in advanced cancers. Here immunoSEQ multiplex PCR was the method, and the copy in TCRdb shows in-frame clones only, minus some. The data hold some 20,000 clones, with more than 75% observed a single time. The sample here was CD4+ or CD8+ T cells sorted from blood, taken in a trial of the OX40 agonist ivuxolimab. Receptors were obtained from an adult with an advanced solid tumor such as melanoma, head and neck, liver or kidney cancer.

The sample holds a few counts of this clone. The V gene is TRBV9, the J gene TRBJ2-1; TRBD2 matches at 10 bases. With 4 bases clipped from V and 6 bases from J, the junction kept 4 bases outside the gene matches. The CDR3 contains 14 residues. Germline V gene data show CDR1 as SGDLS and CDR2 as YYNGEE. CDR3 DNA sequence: TGTGCCAGCAGCCCTTGGACTAGCGGCAATGAGCAGTTCTTC. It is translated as CASSPWTSGNEQFF. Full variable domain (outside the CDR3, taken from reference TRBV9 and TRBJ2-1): DSGVTQTPKHLITATGQRVTLRCSPRSGDLSVYWYQQSLDQGLQFLIQYYNGEERAKGNILERFSAQQFPDLHSELNLSSLELGDSALYFCASSPWTSGNEQFFGPGTRLTVL.

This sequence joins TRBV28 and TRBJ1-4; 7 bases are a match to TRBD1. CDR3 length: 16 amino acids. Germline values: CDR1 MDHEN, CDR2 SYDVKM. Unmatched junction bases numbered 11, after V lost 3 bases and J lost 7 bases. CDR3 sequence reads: CASSFVTGRAAEKLFF. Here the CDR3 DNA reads TGTGCCAGCAGTTTTGTGACAGGGAGAGCGGCTGAAAAACTGTTTTTT.

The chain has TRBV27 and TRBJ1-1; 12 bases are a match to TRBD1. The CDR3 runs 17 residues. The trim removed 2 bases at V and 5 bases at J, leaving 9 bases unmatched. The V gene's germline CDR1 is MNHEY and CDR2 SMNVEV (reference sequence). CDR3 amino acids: CASSLMGQGAERTEAFF. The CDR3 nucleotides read TGTGCCAGCAGTTTAATGGGACAGGGGGCCGAGAGGACTGAAGCTTTCTTT.

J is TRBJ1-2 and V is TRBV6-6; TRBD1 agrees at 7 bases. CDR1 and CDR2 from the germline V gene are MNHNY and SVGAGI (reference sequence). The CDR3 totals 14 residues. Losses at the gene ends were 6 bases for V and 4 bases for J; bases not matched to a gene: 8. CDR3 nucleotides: TGTGCCAGCAGAGACAGGGATGAGGCCTATGGCTACACCTTC. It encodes CASRDRDEAYGYTF.

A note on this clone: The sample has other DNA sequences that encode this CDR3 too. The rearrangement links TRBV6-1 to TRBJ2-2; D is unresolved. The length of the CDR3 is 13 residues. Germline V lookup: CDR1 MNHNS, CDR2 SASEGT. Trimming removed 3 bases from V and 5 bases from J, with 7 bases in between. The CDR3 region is CASSEADTGELFF. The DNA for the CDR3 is TGTGCCAGCAGTGAGGCGGATACCGGGGAGCTGTTTTTT.

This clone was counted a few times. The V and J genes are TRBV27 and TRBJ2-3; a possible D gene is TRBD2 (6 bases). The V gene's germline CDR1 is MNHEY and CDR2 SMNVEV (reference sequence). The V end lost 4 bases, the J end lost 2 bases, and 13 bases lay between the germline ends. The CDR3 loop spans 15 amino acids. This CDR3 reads CASSSVEGTTDTQYF. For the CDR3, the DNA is TGTGCCAGCAGTTCAGTGGAGGGGACCACAGATACGCAGTATTTT.

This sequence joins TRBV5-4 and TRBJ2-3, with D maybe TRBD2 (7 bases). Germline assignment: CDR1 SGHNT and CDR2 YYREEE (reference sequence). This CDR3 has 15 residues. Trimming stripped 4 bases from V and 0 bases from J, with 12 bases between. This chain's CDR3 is CASSLGGPSTDTQYF. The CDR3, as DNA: TGTGCCAGCAGCCTGGGGGGGCCGAGCACAGATACGCAGTATTTT.

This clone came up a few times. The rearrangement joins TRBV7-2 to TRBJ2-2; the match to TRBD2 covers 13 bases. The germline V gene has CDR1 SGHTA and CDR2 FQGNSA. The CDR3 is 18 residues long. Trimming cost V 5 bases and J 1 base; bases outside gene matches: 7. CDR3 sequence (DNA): TGTGCCAGCAGCCCTCAAGGGACTAGCGGGATGAACACCGGGGAGCTGTTTTTT. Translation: CASSPQGTSGMNTGELFF.

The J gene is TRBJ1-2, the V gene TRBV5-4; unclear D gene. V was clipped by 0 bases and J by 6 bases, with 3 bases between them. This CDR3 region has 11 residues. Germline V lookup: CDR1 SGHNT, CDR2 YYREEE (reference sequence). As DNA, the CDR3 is TGTGCCAGCAGCTTGGCAAATGGCTACACCTTC. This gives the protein CASSLANGYTF.

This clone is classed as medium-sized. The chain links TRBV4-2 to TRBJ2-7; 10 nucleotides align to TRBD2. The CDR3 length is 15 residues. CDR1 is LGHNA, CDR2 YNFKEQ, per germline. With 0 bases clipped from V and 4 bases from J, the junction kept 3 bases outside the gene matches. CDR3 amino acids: CASSQESSGSYEQYF. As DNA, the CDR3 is TGTGCCAGCAGCCAAGAGTCTAGCGGGAGTTACGAGCAGTACTTC.

CDR3 region: CACTPWSGGAYEQYF. Here the CDR3 DNA reads TGTGCCTGCACTCCCTGGTCCGGGGGGGCCTACGAGCAGTACTTC. This chain links TRBV6-1 with TRBJ2-7; the match to TRBD2 covers 8 bases. J gave up 2 bases and V 11 bases, and 14 bases lay outside the gene matches. The CDR3 sequence is 15 residues long. Germline values: CDR1 MNHNS, CDR2 SASEGT.

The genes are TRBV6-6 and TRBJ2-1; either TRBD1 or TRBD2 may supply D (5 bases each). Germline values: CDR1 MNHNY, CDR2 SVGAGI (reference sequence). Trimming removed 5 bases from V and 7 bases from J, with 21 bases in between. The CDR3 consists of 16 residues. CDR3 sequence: CASSPRDHTNVNEQFF. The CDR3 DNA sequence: TGTGCCAGCAGTCCACGGGACCACACAAATGTTAATGAGCAGTTCTTC.

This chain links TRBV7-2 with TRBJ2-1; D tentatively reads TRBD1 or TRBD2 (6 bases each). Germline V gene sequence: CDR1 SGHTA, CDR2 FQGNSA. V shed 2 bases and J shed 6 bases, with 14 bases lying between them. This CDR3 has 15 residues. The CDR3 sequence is CASSLWRGQGNEQFF. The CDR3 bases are TGTGCCAGCAGCTTATGGAGGGGACAAGGCAATGAGCAGTTCTTC. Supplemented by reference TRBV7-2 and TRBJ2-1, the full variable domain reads GAGVSQSPSNKVTEKGKDVELRCDPISGHTALYWYRQSLGQGLEFLIYFQGNSAPDKSGLPSDRFSAERTGGSVSTLTIQRTQQEDSAVYLCASSLWRGQGNEQFFGPGTRLTVL.

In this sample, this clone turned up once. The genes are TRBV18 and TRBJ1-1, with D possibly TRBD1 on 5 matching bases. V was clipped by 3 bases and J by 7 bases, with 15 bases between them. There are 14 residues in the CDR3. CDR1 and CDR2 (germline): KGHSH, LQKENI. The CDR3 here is CASSPVYRGSEAFF. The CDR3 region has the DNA TGTGCCAGCTCACCGGTGTACCGGGGGAGTGAAGCTTTCTTT.

The CDR3 loop is CASSLDKNYGYTF. The CDR3 DNA is TGTGCCAGCAGCTTAGACAAAAACTATGGCTACACCTTC. The chain recombines TRBV11-2 with TRBJ1-2; D uncertain. Trimming left V 0 bases short and J 2 bases short, with 4 bases between. Germline V lookup: CDR1 SGHAT, CDR2 FQNNGV. The CDR3 contains 13 residues.

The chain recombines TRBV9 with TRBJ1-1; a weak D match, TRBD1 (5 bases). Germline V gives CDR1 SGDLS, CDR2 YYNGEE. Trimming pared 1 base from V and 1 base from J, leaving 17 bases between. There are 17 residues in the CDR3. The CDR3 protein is CASSVSQGHGWNTEAFF. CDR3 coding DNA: TGTGCCAGCAGCGTATCGCAGGGTCATGGGTGGAACACTGAAGCTTTCTTT.

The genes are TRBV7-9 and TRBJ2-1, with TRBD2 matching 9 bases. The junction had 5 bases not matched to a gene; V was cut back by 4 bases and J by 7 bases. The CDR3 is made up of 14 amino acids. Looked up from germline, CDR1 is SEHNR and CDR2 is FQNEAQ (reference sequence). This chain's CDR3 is CASSSGGRANEQFF. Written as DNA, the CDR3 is TGTGCCAGCAGCTCGGGCGGGAGGGCGAATGAGCAGTTCTTC.

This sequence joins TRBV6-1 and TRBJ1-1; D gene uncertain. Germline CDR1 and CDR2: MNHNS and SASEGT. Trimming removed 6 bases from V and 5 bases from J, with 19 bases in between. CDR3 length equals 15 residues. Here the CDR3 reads CASRPPRGRSTEAFF. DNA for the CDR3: TGTGCCAGCAGACCACCGCGAGGGAGAAGTACTGAAGCTTTCTTT.

In nucleotides, the CDR3 is TGCGCCAGCAGCCAAGGACTAGCGGGAGTCACCTACGAGCAGTACTTC. This translates into CASSQGLAGVTYEQYF. This sequence joins TRBV4-1 and TRBJ2-7; TRBD2 agrees at 12 bases. V was pared by 1 base and J by 2 bases, with 3 bases of the junction left unmatched. The CDR3 consists of 16 residues. Germline assignment: CDR1 MGHRA and CDR2 YSYEKL.

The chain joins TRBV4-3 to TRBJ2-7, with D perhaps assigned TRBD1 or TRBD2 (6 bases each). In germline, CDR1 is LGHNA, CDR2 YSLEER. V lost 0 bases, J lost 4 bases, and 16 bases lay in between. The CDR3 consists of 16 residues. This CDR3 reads CASSQDRGGYAYEQYF. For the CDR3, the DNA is TGCGCCAGCAGCCAAGATAGAGGGGGGTATGCTTACGAGCAGTACTTC.